The next 7 T cell receptor beta chains were all read from a single sample in a study of blood T cells in healthy people across ages. Through a sample-barcoded 5' primer and a J-beta primer mix, a second PCR was run for roughly 6 to 12 cycles. TCRdb reprocessed the 5' RACE reads with MiXCR, giving one entry per CDR3 protein. The sample lists 750,000 to 950,000 distinct CDR3 sequences; approximately 55% were seen once. The sequenced sample consisted of blood. These receptors were collected from a man older than 75 in good health.

The rearrangement joins TRBV9 to TRBJ2-3; D is perhaps TRBD2 (6 bases). Germline values: CDR1 SGDLS, CDR2 YYNGEE. The ends were cut back, 4 bases at V and 5 bases at J, with 17 bases in the middle. CDR3 length: 15 residues. The CDR3 spells CASSWAGRSLDTQYF. The CDR3 DNA follows: TGTGCCAGCAGCTGGGCGGGGAGGAGCTTAGATACGCAGTATTTT.

The J gene is TRBJ1-2, the V gene TRBV9; possibly TRBD1 for D (6 bases). Germline V gives CDR1 SGDLS, CDR2 YYNGEE. V was cut by 1 base and J by 4 bases, with 14 bases left in between. This CDR3 is built from 15 residues. This chain's CDR3 is CASSVTDSLPYGYTF. The CDR3 nucleotides read TGTGCCAGCAGCGTAACGGACAGCCTCCCCTATGGCTACACCTTC.

The V and J genes are TRBV7-2 and TRBJ2-1; no clear D gene. V was trimmed by 1 base and J by 0 bases, leaving 7 bases between them. The CDR3 loop spans 15 amino acids. CDR1 and CDR2 from the germline V gene are SGHTA and FQGNSA. The CDR3 region is CASSLGWSSYNEQFF. The CDR3 region has the DNA TGTGCCAGCAGCTTAGGGTGGAGCTCCTACAATGAGCAGTTCTTC.

This clonotype was seen only a few times. The chain carries TRBV12-3 or TRBV12-4 and TRBJ2-3; D is perhaps TRBD1 or TRBD2 (5 bases each). Trimming stripped 6 bases from V and 0 bases from J, with 16 bases between. This CDR3 is built from 16 residues. CDR3 sequence reads: CASRKIRDLSTDTQYF. The CDR3 coding sequence is TGTGCCAGCAGAAAGATCCGGGACCTAAGCACAGATACGCAGTATTTT.

This chain uses TRBV27 with TRBJ2-4, with TRBD2 as a possible D gene (5 bases). The last part of the DNA fits TRBJ2-7 better; the J call may be wrong. The CDR3 is 13 residues long. Germline V gives CDR1 MNHEY, CDR2 SMNVEV (reference sequence). CDR3 DNA sequence: TGTGCCAGCAGTTCTACCGGGGTCTACGAGCAGTACTTC. It translates to CASSSTGVYEQYF.

The V gene is TRBV6-1, the J gene TRBJ1-5; D might be TRBD1 (5 bases). Germline assignment: CDR1 MNHNS and CDR2 SASEGT. The CDR3 is 14 residues long. V lost 5 bases to trimming and J lost 3 bases, with 11 bases between them. The CDR3 loop reads CASSTQVYNQPQHF. The CDR3 region has the DNA TGTGCCAGCAGTACACAGGTTTACAATCAGCCCCAGCATTTT.

The V gene is TRBV18, the J gene TRBJ2-7; D could derive from TRBD1 or TRBD2 (5 bases each). This CDR3 region has 16 residues. Germline assignment: CDR1 KGHSH and CDR2 LQKENI. V gave up 0 bases and J gave up 0 bases, with 12 bases separating them. DNA of the CDR3: TGTGCCAGCTCACCACCGGGGGACCGACCCTCCTACGAGCAGTACTTC. This translates into CASSPPGDRPSYEQYF.